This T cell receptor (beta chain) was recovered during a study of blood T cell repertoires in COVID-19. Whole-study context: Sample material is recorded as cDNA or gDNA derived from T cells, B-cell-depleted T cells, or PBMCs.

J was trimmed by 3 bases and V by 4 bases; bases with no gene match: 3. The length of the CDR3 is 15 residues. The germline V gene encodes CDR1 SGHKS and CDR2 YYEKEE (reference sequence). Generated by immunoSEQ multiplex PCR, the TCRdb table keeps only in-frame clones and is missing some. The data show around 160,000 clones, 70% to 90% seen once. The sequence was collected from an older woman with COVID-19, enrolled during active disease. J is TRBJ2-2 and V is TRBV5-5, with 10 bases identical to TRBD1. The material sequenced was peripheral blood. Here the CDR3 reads CASSLGTGDTGELFF. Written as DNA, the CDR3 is TGTGCCAGCAGCCTCGGGACAGGGGACACCGGGGAGCTGTTTTTT.